These 9 T cell receptor beta chains share one sample of origin, sequenced in a study of neoadjuvant anti-PD-1 for oral cavity cancer. TCRdb keeps only in-frame clones here, not all; method: immunoSEQ multiplex PCR. The table lists around 81,000 clones, approximately 84% of them singletons, with 3% to 3.5% in the top ten. The input for sequencing was PBMCs, taken before nivolumab (anti-PD-1) treatment. The receptors come from a person aged 35-80 years with oral cavity squamous cell carcinoma.

The rearrangement joins TRBV19 to TRBJ2-3, with 10 bases aligning to TRBD2. CDR3 length equals 15 residues. The V segment lost 6 bases and the J segment 2 bases; nucleotides outside the gene matches: 5. The germline V gene encodes CDR1 LNHDA and CDR2 SQIVND (reference sequence). The CDR3 here is CASSTAGGLTDTQYF. The CDR3 DNA is TGTGCCAGTAGCACAGCGGGAGGGCTCACAGATACGCAGTATTTT.

The CDR3 sequence is CASSFPGYTGELFF. The CDR3 DNA reads TGTGCCAGCAGTTTCCCGGGGTACACCGGGGAGCTGTTTTTT. The chain has TRBV28 and TRBJ2-2; tentative D call: TRBD2 (5 bases). The CDR3 extends over 14 amino acids. Germline V gene sequence: CDR1 MDHEN, CDR2 SYDVKM. Deletions cut 3 bases from V and 3 bases from J, with 8 bases between. Looking up the rest from reference TRBV28 and TRBJ2-2 gives the full variable domain: DVKVTQSSRYLVKRTGEKVFLECVQDMDHENMFWYRQDPGLGLRLIYFSYDVKMKEKGDIPEGYSVSREKKERFSLILESASTNQTSMYLCASSFPGYTGELFFGEGSRLTVL.

This clone was counted only a few times. V is TRBV2 and J is TRBJ2-7; D possibly corresponds to TRBD2 (6 bases). From germline, CDR1 is SNHLY and CDR2 FYNNEI. Trimming removed 6 bases at V and 7 bases at J, with 16 bases between. The CDR3 has 13 amino acids. CDR3 DNA: TGTGCCAGCAGCGCGACTCCGGGAGCGGAGCAGTACTTC. This encodes CASSATPGAEQYF.

The rearrangement uses TRBV5-4 and TRBJ1-1, with D unclear. The germline V and J ends were trimmed by 4 bases and 10 bases, with 17 bases remaining between them. From germline, CDR1 is SGHNT and CDR2 YYREEE (reference sequence). This CDR3 contains 13 residues. CDR3: CASSPSPTFGAFF. The CDR3 DNA is TGTGCCAGCAGCCCTTCCCCCACGTTTGGAGCTTTCTTT.

V usage is TRBV5-1 and J usage is TRBJ2-5; 9 bases fit TRBD1. The CDR3 is 13 residues long. Losses at the gene ends were 7 bases for V and 5 bases for J; bases not matched to a gene: 6. The germline gives CDR1 SGHRS, CDR2 YFSETQ. The CDR3 DNA is TGCGCCAGCGCGGACAGGGGCGGCGAGACCCAGTACTTC. This translates into CASADRGGETQYF.

This clone was seen a few times. The chain is built from TRBV19 and TRBJ1-5, with D maybe TRBD1 (6 bases). The V end lost 9 bases, the J end lost 1 base, and 22 bases lay between the germline ends. CDR3 length: 17 residues. The germline V gene has CDR1 LNHDA and CDR2 SQIVND (reference sequence). The CDR3 sequence: CASRMIGGRISNQPQHF. The CDR3 DNA sequence: TGTGCCAGCCGAATGATAGGGGGAAGAATAAGCAATCAGCCCCAGCATTTT.

The rearrangement uses TRBV27 and TRBJ2-1; D is unclear. This CDR3 region has 13 residues. The V gene's germline CDR1 is MNHEY and CDR2 SMNVEV (reference sequence). Trimming took off 3 bases at V and 4 bases at J, with 7 bases between the two ends. The CDR3 nucleotides are TGTGCCAGCAGTTTTGGTGTTTACAATGAGCAGTTCTTC. Protein product: CASSFGVYNEQFF.

In its sample, this clone was seen once. The chain carries TRBV11-1 and TRBJ2-7; D remains ambiguous. Trimming stripped 2 bases from V and 2 bases from J, with 10 bases between. The CDR3 has 14 amino acids. Per germline, CDR1 SGHAT and CDR2 FQDESV (reference sequence). CDR3 bases: TGTGCCAGCAGCTTAATAGTCGGGCCCTACGAGCAGTACTTC. This sequence encodes CASSLIVGPYEQYF.

J is TRBJ2-1 and V is TRBV27; 16 positions agree with TRBD2. CDR1 is MNHEY, CDR2 SMNVEV, per germline (reference sequence). V was pared by 6 bases and J by 7 bases, with 0 bases of the junction left unmatched. The CDR3 extends over 14 amino acids. The CDR3 here is CASRGLAGGNEQFF. In DNA form, the CDR3 reads TGTGCCAGCAGGGGACTAGCGGGAGGGAATGAGCAGTTCTTC.